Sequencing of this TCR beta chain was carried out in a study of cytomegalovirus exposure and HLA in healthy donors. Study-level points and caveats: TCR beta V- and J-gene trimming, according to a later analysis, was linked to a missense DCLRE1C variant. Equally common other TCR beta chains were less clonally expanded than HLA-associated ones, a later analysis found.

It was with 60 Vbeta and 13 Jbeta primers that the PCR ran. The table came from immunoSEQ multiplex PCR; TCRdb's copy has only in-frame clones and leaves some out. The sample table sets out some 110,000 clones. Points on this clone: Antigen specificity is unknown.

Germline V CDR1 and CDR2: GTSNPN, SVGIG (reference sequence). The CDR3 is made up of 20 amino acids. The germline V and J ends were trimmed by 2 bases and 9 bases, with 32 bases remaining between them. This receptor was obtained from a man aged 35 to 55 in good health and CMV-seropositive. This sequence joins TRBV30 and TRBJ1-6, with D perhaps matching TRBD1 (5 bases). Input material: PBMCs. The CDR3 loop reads CAWSNGLAGRFYQRGSPLHF. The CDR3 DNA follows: TGTGCCTGGAGTAACGGGTTGGCGGGACGGTTCTACCAAAGGGGTTCACCCCTCCACTTT.